This passage covers 18 T cell receptor beta chains from one sample sequenced in a study of blood T cell repertoires in COVID-19. The assay was immunoSEQ multiplex PCR, and TCRdb's table has in-frame clones only and misses some. The sample includes 40,000 to 55,000 clones, roughly 87% of them seen just once. Source material: peripheral blood. All receptors come from a man aged 50-60 years with active COVID-19.

The chain links TRBV3-1 (or the pseudogene TRBV3-2) to TRBJ2-1; D perhaps matches TRBD2 (5 bases). In germline, CDR1 is LGHDT, CDR2 YNNKEL (reference sequence). The CDR3 length is 14 residues. V dropped 4 bases and J dropped 2 bases, with 9 bases sitting between them. The CDR3 DNA follows: TGTGCCAGCAGCCCGATCGGGACCTACAATGAGCAGTTCTTC. It encodes CASSPIGTYNEQFF.

The chain joins TRBV9 to TRBJ1-4; TRBD1 agrees at 9 bases. The CDR3 totals 15 residues. The trim removed 0 bases at V and 5 bases at J, leaving 2 bases unmatched. In germline, CDR1 is SGDLS, CDR2 YYNGEE. The CDR3 region has the DNA TGTGCCAGCAGCGTAGGGGGACAGGGAAATGAAAAACTGTTTTTT. Amino acid sequence: CASSVGGQGNEKLFF.

The chain is built from TRBV6-5 and TRBJ2-2; D is perhaps TRBD2 (5 bases). The CDR3 totals 15 residues. V lost 7 bases and J lost 2, with 14 bases in between. Germline CDR1 and CDR2: MNHEY and SVGAGI. The CDR3 region is CASNLLGVNTGELFF. DNA of the CDR3: TGTGCCAGCAATCTTCTCGGGGTTAACACCGGGGAGCTGTTTTTT.

The gene calls are TRBV5-1 and TRBJ2-1; 9 bases agree with TRBD2. The junction had 13 bases not matched to a gene; V was cut back by 2 bases and J by 7 bases. The germline V gene encodes CDR1 SGHRS and CDR2 YFSETQ. This CDR3 is built from 17 residues. CDR3 loop: CASSLPTTSGVGNEQFF. CDR3 DNA sequence: TGCGCCAGCAGCTTACCCACGACTAGCGGAGTTGGTAATGAGCAGTTCTTC.

The chain recombines TRBV5-5 with TRBJ1-5, with D hard to call. Germline V gives CDR1 SGHKS, CDR2 YYEKEE (reference sequence). CDR3 size: 16 residues. The V end lost 1 base, the J end lost 6 bases, and 17 bases lay between the germline ends. Here the CDR3 reads CASSLWAGQLIQPQHF. In nucleotides, the CDR3 is TGTGCCAGCAGCTTGTGGGCTGGGCAGTTGATTCAGCCCCAGCATTTT. Combining the CDR3 with reference TRBV5-5 and TRBJ1-5 gives the whole variable domain DAGVTQSPTHLIKTRGQQVTLRCSPISGHKSVSWYQQVLGQGPQFIFQYYEKEERGRGNFPDRFSARQFPNYSSELNVNALLLGDSALYLCASSLWAGQLIQPQHFGDGTRLSIL.

The chain uses TRBV6-5 and TRBJ1-6; D remains unclear. CDR3 size: 13 residues. Per germline, CDR1 MNHEY and CDR2 SVGAGI. V was pared by 4 bases and J by 8 bases, with 9 bases between. The CDR3: CASSFPGYSPLHF. The DNA of the CDR3 is TGTGCCAGCAGTTTTCCCGGGTATTCACCCCTCCACTTT.

A remark on this clone: At one end the junction does not follow the germline gene, possibly because of a read error. The gene calls are TRBV6-5 and TRBJ1-3; D might be TRBD1 (5 bases). CDR3 length: 16 amino acids. CDR1 MNHEY and CDR2 SVGAGI come from the germline V gene. Here the CDR3 DNA reads TGTGCCAGCAGCTACTCAGGTTTGGTGGCCGGGGGCACCATATATTTT. Protein product: CASSYSGLVAGGTIYF.

This chain links TRBV9 with TRBJ2-1, with a tentative D call TRBD1 (5 bases). This CDR3 comprises 14 residues. Germline V CDR1 and CDR2: SGDLS, YYNGEE. The V end was cut by 1 base, the J end by 3 bases, with 8 bases between. The DNA of the CDR3 is TGTGCCAGCAGCGTATCAGGGCTCTACAATGAGCAGTTCTTC. It yields the protein CASSVSGLYNEQFF.

V usage is TRBV30 and J usage is TRBJ1-1, with unresolved D. The CDR3 has 13 residues. The germline V and J ends were trimmed by 0 bases and 1 base, with 6 bases remaining between them. Germline V gives CDR1 GTSNPN, CDR2 SVGIG (reference sequence). Here the CDR3 reads CAWSVWQNTEAFF. DNA for the CDR3: TGTGCCTGGAGTGTCTGGCAGAACACTGAAGCTTTCTTT.

The chain recombines TRBV6-5 with TRBJ1-2; TRBD1 agrees at 8 bases. The germline CDR1 and CDR2 sequences are MNHEY and SVGAGI. The CDR3 runs 15 residues. J lost 3 bases, V lost 10 bases, and 13 bases had no gene match. The CDR3 reads CAMSDRGRAHYGYTF. The CDR3 DNA reads as TGTGCCATGTCTGACAGGGGCCGGGCCCACTATGGCTACACCTTC.

The genes are TRBV6-5 and TRBJ1-2; D is unresolved. The V end lost 4 bases, the J end lost 6 bases, and 12 bases lay between the germline ends. The CDR3 is 13 residues long. The V gene's germline CDR1 is MNHEY and CDR2 SVGAGI. This CDR3 reads CASSLLQFHGYTF. In DNA form, the CDR3 reads TGTGCCAGCAGTTTGTTACAATTCCATGGCTACACCTTC.

This chain uses TRBV5-5 with TRBJ2-7; no firm D call. CDR3 size: 13 residues. V was cut by 2 bases and J by 6 bases, with 12 bases left in between. Germline CDR1 and CDR2: SGHKS and YYEKEE (reference sequence). CDR3 nucleotides: TGTGCCAGCAGCTTCGGTACCCTAGGCGAGCAGTACGTC. Amino acid sequence: CASSFGTLGEQYV.

J is TRBJ2-1 and V is TRBV2; weak D call: TRBD2 (6 bases). V lost 7 bases, J lost 11 bases, and 24 bases lay in between. The CDR3 runs 15 residues. Germline V gene lookup returns CDR1 SNHLY and CDR2 FYNNEI. The CDR3 DNA sequence: TGTGCCAGCACCCCCCGGGGGAACCCTCAGCCGCAGCAGTTCTTC. This sequence encodes CASTPRGNPQPQQFF.

Note on this clone: The junction differs from germline at one of its ends, possibly a read error. The chain employs TRBV7-7 and TRBJ2-5, with TRBD2 identical over 10 bases. This CDR3 has 14 amino acids. CDR1 SSHAT and CDR2 FNYEAQ come from the germline V gene (reference sequence). For the CDR3, the DNA is TGTGCTAGCAGCATGGCGGGACTAGCGGAGACCCAGTACTTC. Amino acid sequence: CASSMAGLAETQYF. Full variable domain (rest looked up from reference TRBV7-7 and TRBJ2-5): GAGVSQSPRYKVTKRGQDVTLRCDPISSHATLYWYQQALGQGPEFLTYFNYEAQPDKSGLPSDRFSAERPEGSISTLTIQRTEQRDSAMYRCASSMAGLAETQYFGPGTRLLVL.

The chain joins TRBV5-1 to TRBJ1-2; D is undetermined. Trimming stripped 2 bases from V and 0 bases from J, with 8 bases between. CDR3 size: 14 residues. CDR1 is SGHRS and CDR2 is YFSETQ in the germline V gene. The CDR3: CASSLRDANYGYTF. The CDR3 DNA sequence: TGCGCCAGCAGCTTACGGGATGCTAACTATGGCTACACCTTC.

The chain recombines TRBV9 with TRBJ1-1; the D is unclear. CDR1 SGDLS and CDR2 YYNGEE come from the germline V gene. V was cut by 3 bases and J by 5 bases, with 14 bases left in between. The CDR3 is made up of 14 amino acids. The DNA for the CDR3 is TGTGCCAGCAGCGCCCACTTCTCGGGGACTGAAGCTTTCTTT. As protein: CASSAHFSGTEAFF. Using reference TRBV9 and TRBJ1-1 for the parts outside the CDR3, the full variable domain is DSGVTQTPKHLITATGQRVTLRCSPRSGDLSVYWYQQSLDQGLQFLIQYYNGEERAKGNILERFSAQQFPDLHSELNLSSLELGDSALYFCASSAHFSGTEAFFGQGTRLTVV.

Written as DNA, the CDR3 is TGCGCCAGCAGTGCTACCAACACCGGGGAGCTGTTTTTT. It translates to CASSATNTGELFF. V and J are TRBV10-1 and TRBJ2-2, with no clear D. Trimming removed 4 bases from V and 2 bases from J, with 5 bases in between. This CDR3 comprises 13 residues. Germline-derived CDR1 and CDR2 are WNHNN and SYGVQD (reference sequence).

The genes are TRBV5-1 and TRBJ2-2, with TRBD2 matching over 10 bases. After removal of 3 bases from V and 5 bases from J, the junction contained 7 bases not matched to a gene. This CDR3 comprises 16 residues. Germline-derived CDR1 and CDR2 are SGHRS and YFSETQ. The CDR3 is CASSWASGSTTGELFF. In DNA, the CDR3 is TGCGCCAGCAGCTGGGCTAGCGGGAGCACGACCGGGGAGCTGTTTTTT. Looking up the rest from reference TRBV5-1 and TRBJ2-2 gives the full variable domain: KAGVTQTPRYLIKTRGQQVTLSCSPISGHRSVSWYQQTPGQGLQFLFEYFSETQRNKGNFPGRFSGRQFSNSRSEMNVSTLELGDSALYLCASSWASGSTTGELFFGEGSRLTVL.